A single sample is the source of the 29 T cell receptor beta chains below, sequenced in a study of shared T cell receptors in the human thymus. Assay: immunoSEQ multiplex PCR; the TCRdb copy retains only in-frame clones and omits some. This table holds 630,000 or so clones, approximately 87% found once. A further study also used this sample, focusing on human thymus T cells.

The sequencing input was thymocytes. All receptors derive from a boy under three years old with a congenital heart defect.

The chain has TRBV7-9 and TRBJ1-1; no firm D call. This CDR3 contains 17 residues. Trimming stripped 1 base from V and 2 bases from J, with 17 bases between. Germline CDR1 and CDR2: SEHNR and FQNEAQ (reference sequence). CDR3 amino acids: CASSLGVGRLINTEAFF. The CDR3 region has the DNA TGTGCCAGCAGCTTAGGGGTTGGGCGTCTAATCAACACTGAAGCTTTCTTT.

The rearrangement uses TRBV6-4 and TRBJ2-7, with 8 bases that match TRBD2. Germline V lookup: CDR1 MRHNA, CDR2 SNTAGT. The CDR3 loop spans 15 amino acids. J lost 4 bases, V lost 3 bases, and 8 bases had no gene match. The CDR3 region has the DNA TGTGCCAGCAGTGATGGGGTAGCGGGATGGTACGAGCAGTACTTC. Translated, it gives CASSDGVAGWYEQYF.

The rearrangement joins TRBV6-1 to TRBJ2-7; D ambiguous. Germline loops: CDR1 MNHNS, CDR2 SASEGT. Trimming removed 0 bases at V and 3 bases at J, with 9 bases between. The CDR3 loop spans 14 amino acids. The CDR3 DNA sequence: TGTGCCAGCAGTGAAGCACGACATGGCTACGAGCAGTACTTC. It translates to CASSEARHGYEQYF.

The V call is TRBV10-3, the J call TRBJ1-1; D possibly corresponds to TRBD1 (6 bases). Germline-derived CDR1 and CDR2 are ENHRY and SYGVKD. This CDR3 spans 14 amino acids. V dropped 4 bases and J dropped 1 base, with 10 bases sitting between them. CDR3 DNA sequence: TGTGCCATCAGTGTCCCGGGACAGAACACTGAAGCTTTCTTT. It translates to CAISVPGQNTEAFF.

This chain joins TRBV5-4 and TRBJ2-7, with 15 bases aligning to TRBD2. The CDR3 length is 14 residues. Trimming removed 4 bases from V and 6 bases from J; junction bases left unmatched: 2. Germline lookup yields CDR1 SGHNT and CDR2 YYREEE (reference sequence). The CDR3 spells CASSGGLAGGEQYF. The CDR3 DNA reads as TGTGCCAGCAGCGGGGGACTAGCGGGGGGCGAGCAGTACTTC.

The chain combines TRBV11-2 with TRBJ2-7, with D hard to call. The CDR3 has 17 amino acids. The V end lost 1 base, the J end lost 2 bases, and 18 bases lay between the germline ends. Germline V gene lookup returns CDR1 SGHAT and CDR2 FQNNGV. CDR3 coding DNA: TGTGCCAGCAGCTTAGTCAACGCAGAGGATATTACCTACGAGCAGTACTTC. Residues: CASSLVNAEDITYEQYF.

This chain connects TRBV9 to TRBJ2-7, with 10 bases identical to TRBD2. The CDR3 covers 15 residues. CDR1 and CDR2 (germline): SGDLS, YYNGEE. Trimming removed 7 bases from V and 4 bases from J; junction bases left unmatched: 11. CDR3 residues: CASSRGLAGEYEQYF. The DNA for the CDR3 is TGTGCCAGCTCCCGAGGGCTAGCGGGAGAGTACGAGCAGTACTTC. Together with reference TRBV9 and TRBJ2-7, the CDR3 gives the full variable domain: DSGVTQTPKHLITATGQRVTLRCSPRSGDLSVYWYQQSLDQGLQFLIQYYNGEERAKGNILERFSAQQFPDLHSELNLSSLELGDSALYFCASSRGLAGEYEQYFGPGTRLTVT.

The chain links TRBV19 to TRBJ2-2, with D perhaps matching TRBD1 (6 bases). From germline, CDR1 is LNHDA and CDR2 SQIVND (reference sequence). V was pared by 4 bases and J by 1 base, with 13 bases between. The CDR3 has 16 residues. The CDR3 nucleotides read TGTGCCAGTAGTACGAGGACAGCACAGAACACCGGGGAGCTGTTTTTT. Translation gives CASSTRTAQNTGELFF.

The rearrangement uses TRBV4-1 and TRBJ1-5; no clear D gene. Germline V gives CDR1 MGHRA, CDR2 YSYEKL. The CDR3 covers 14 residues. Trimming took off 0 bases at V and 4 bases at J, with 7 bases between the two ends. The CDR3 spells CASSQDGWNQPQHF. DNA for the CDR3: TGCGCCAGCAGCCAAGACGGGTGGAATCAGCCCCAGCATTTT.

The chain recombines TRBV5-1 with TRBJ2-1; TRBD1 aligns across 7 bases. Germline CDR1 is SGHRS and CDR2 is YFSETQ. The CDR3 contains 13 residues. Trimming removed 1 base from V and 5 bases from J; junction bases left unmatched: 0. DNA for the CDR3: TGCGCCAGCAGCTTGACAGGGGACAATGAGCAGTTCTTC. Amino acid sequence: CASSLTGDNEQFF.

This rearrangement joins TRBV7-2 to TRBJ2-1; 8 nucleotides line up with TRBD1. Per germline, CDR1 SGHTA and CDR2 FQGNSA. V was clipped by 6 bases and J by 3 bases; unmatched bases: 7. The CDR3 totals 15 residues. The CDR3 sequence: CASRPDRDLYNEQFF. Here the CDR3 DNA reads TGTGCCAGCAGACCGGACAGGGACCTCTACAATGAGCAGTTCTTC.

CDR3 bases: TGTGCCAGCAGTTACTCGGAGGGTTGGTACGAGCAGTACTTC. Its translation is CASSYSEGWYEQYF. The V call is TRBV6-6, the J call TRBJ2-7; perhaps TRBD2 as D (6 bases). This CDR3 has 14 residues. The germline gives CDR1 MNHNY, CDR2 SVGAGI (reference sequence). Trimming left V 0 bases short and J 4 bases short, with 10 bases between.

V and J are TRBV30 and TRBJ2-5, with 7 bases identical to TRBD1. With V trimmed by 5 bases and J by 2 bases, 2 bases remained unmatched. This CDR3 has 12 residues. Germline values: CDR1 GTSNPN, CDR2 SVGIG (reference sequence). The CDR3 bases are TGTGCCTGGGGGGACAGACAAGAGACCCAGTACTTC. Its translation is CAWGDRQETQYF.

J is TRBJ2-1 and V is TRBV4-1, with a weak D call TRBD2 (5 bases). V was clipped by 4 bases and J by 4 bases, with 11 bases between them. The length of the CDR3 is 14 residues. Germline V lookup: CDR1 MGHRA, CDR2 YSYEKL. CDR3: CASSPGLQYNEQFF. CDR3 sequence (DNA): TGCGCCAGCAGCCCAGGACTCCAATACAATGAGCAGTTCTTC.

This sequence joins TRBV7-9 and TRBJ2-5; possible D gene TRBD1, 6 bases. Germline-derived CDR1 and CDR2 are SEHNR and FQNEAQ (reference sequence). With 2 bases removed from V and 1 base from J, the gap between germline ends came to 8 bases. This CDR3 is built from 14 residues. The CDR3 here is CASSLLDSQETQYF. Written as DNA, the CDR3 is TGTGCCAGCAGCTTATTGGACAGCCAAGAGACCCAGTACTTC.

The chain recombines TRBV7-9 with TRBJ1-1, with D perhaps TRBD1 (6 bases). V was shortened by 1 base and J by 3 bases, with 9 bases between the two germline ends. CDR3 length: 14 amino acids. CDR1 is SEHNR and CDR2 is FQNEAQ in the germline V gene (reference sequence). This chain's CDR3 is CASSLGKGDTEAFF. The DNA of the CDR3 is TGTGCCAGCAGCTTAGGCAAGGGGGACACTGAAGCTTTCTTT. Full variable domain (rest looked up from reference TRBV7-9 and TRBJ1-1): DTGVSQNPRHKITKRGQNVTFRCDPISEHNRLYWYRQTLGQGPEFLTYFQNEAQLEKSRLLSDRFSAERPKGSFSTLEIQRTEQGDSAMYLCASSLGKGDTEAFFGQGTRLTVV.

Turning to this clone: One junction end disagrees with the germline gene, perhaps due to a read error. The J gene is TRBJ2-1, the V gene TRBV2; tentatively, D is TRBD2 (6 bases). Germline V gene lookup returns CDR1 SNHLY and CDR2 FYNNEI. The CDR3 consists of 12 residues. In DNA, the CDR3 is TGTGCCAGCAGTGAGGACTACCATGAGCAGTTCTTC. Translated, it gives CASSEDYHEQFF.

The gene calls are TRBV7-9 and TRBJ2-7; 7 bases align to TRBD1. V shed 1 base, J shed 0 bases, and the junction held 12 bases outside the gene matches. Germline values: CDR1 SEHNR, CDR2 FQNEAQ (reference sequence). The CDR3 has 18 amino acids. The CDR3 spells CASSLGLIQGSFSYEQYF. CDR3 nucleotide sequence: TGTGCCAGCAGCTTAGGTCTTATACAGGGGTCCTTCTCCTACGAGCAGTACTTC. The variable domain in full, completed from reference TRBV7-9 and TRBJ2-7, reads DTGVSQNPRHKITKRGQNVTFRCDPISEHNRLYWYRQTLGQGPEFLTYFQNEAQLEKSRLLSDRFSAERPKGSFSTLEIQRTEQGDSAMYLCASSLGLIQGSFSYEQYFGPGTRLTVT.

This chain connects TRBV7-2 to TRBJ1-6, with 7 bases identical to TRBD1. Germline-derived CDR1 and CDR2 are SGHTA and FQGNSA. The V and J ends lost 1 base and 5 bases, in that order; junction bases with no gene match: 8. CDR3 length: 17 residues. The CDR3 reads CASSLERSRGNNSPLHF. The CDR3 nucleotides are TGTGCCAGCAGCTTAGAAAGGAGCAGGGGGAATAATTCACCCCTCCACTTT. Variable domain in full (rest from reference TRBV7-2 and TRBJ1-6): GAGVSQSPSNKVTEKGKDVELRCDPISGHTALYWYRQSLGQGLEFLIYFQGNSAPDKSGLPSDRFSAERTGGSVSTLTIQRTQQEDSAVYLCASSLERSRGNNSPLHFGNGTRLTVT.

This rearrangement joins TRBV5-4 to TRBJ1-1; 7 nucleotides agree with TRBD1. The CDR3 contains 14 residues. The ends lost 4 bases at V and 5 bases at J; junction bases unmatched: 8. Germline CDR1 SGHNT, CDR2 YYREEE (reference sequence). CDR3 loop: CASSPYAGGTEAFF. In DNA, the CDR3 is TGTGCCAGCAGCCCCTACGCAGGGGGTACTGAAGCTTTCTTT.

This clone was picked up a small number of times. The rearrangement links TRBV2 to TRBJ2-7, with 11 bases matching TRBD1. There are 15 residues in the CDR3. The V segment lost 4 bases and the J segment 5 bases; nucleotides outside the gene matches: 7. The germline gives CDR1 SNHLY, CDR2 FYNNEI. The CDR3 loop is CASSGNRTGGDEQYF. CDR3 bases: TGTGCCAGCAGTGGGAATAGGACAGGGGGCGACGAGCAGTACTTC.

The J gene is TRBJ2-7, the V gene TRBV7-9; D is undetermined. Germline assignment: CDR1 SEHNR and CDR2 FQNEAQ (reference sequence). Trimming shortened V by 0 bases and J by 4 bases, and 7 bases separated the two germline ends. The CDR3 runs 13 residues. The CDR3 loop is CASSLALEYEQYF. In DNA, the CDR3 is TGTGCCAGCAGCTTAGCATTAGAATACGAGCAGTACTTC. Looking up the rest from reference TRBV7-9 and TRBJ2-7 gives the full variable domain: DTGVSQNPRHKITKRGQNVTFRCDPISEHNRLYWYRQTLGQGPEFLTYFQNEAQLEKSRLLSDRFSAERPKGSFSTLEIQRTEQGDSAMYLCASSLALEYEQYFGPGTRLTVT.

The chain combines TRBV6-1 with TRBJ1-5; 11 nucleotides line up with TRBD1. CDR3 length: 16 residues. Germline CDR1 and CDR2: MNHNS and SASEGT. The V and J ends lost 1 base and 5 bases, in that order; junction bases with no gene match: 4. The CDR3 region has the DNA TGTGCCAGCAGTGAAGGGACAGGGGGCATTTATCAGCCCCAGCATTTT. Translated, it gives CASSEGTGGIYQPQHF.

V usage is TRBV4-3 and J usage is TRBJ2-7; 9 nucleotides agree with TRBD2. With V trimmed by 1 base and J by 4 bases, 8 bases remained unmatched. The length of the CDR3 is 16 residues. In germline, CDR1 is LGHNA, CDR2 YSLEER. The CDR3 DNA sequence: TGCGCCAGCAGCCAAGCCTTAGCGGGAGCGGCATACGAGCAGTACTTC. It yields the protein CASSQALAGAAYEQYF.

The chain has TRBV18 and TRBJ1-4; D is unresolved. Deletions cut 3 bases from V and 8 bases from J, with 7 bases between. This CDR3 comprises 12 residues. Germline V gene lookup returns CDR1 KGHSH and CDR2 LQKENI. Here the CDR3 DNA reads TGTGCCAGCTCACCTAGCAGAGAAAAACTGTTTTTT. Translation gives CASSPSREKLFF.

The chain couples TRBV7-9 to TRBJ2-7, with 9 bases lining up with TRBD1. Germline CDR1 and CDR2: SEHNR and FQNEAQ (reference sequence). CDR3 size: 16 residues. V shed 5 bases and J 3 bases; nucleotides not matched to a gene: 11. CDR3 region: CASSGMGQGGGYEQYF. CDR3 bases: TGTGCCAGCAGCGGAATGGGACAGGGTGGAGGCTACGAGCAGTACTTC.

CDR3 sequence reads: CASSYGTGGNTEAFF. In nucleotides, the CDR3 is TGTGCCAGCAGTTACGGGACAGGGGGGAACACTGAAGCTTTCTTT. This chain uses TRBV6-5 with TRBJ1-1, with 11 bases that match TRBD1. The CDR3 covers 15 residues. CDR1 and CDR2 (germline): MNHEY, SVGAGI. Losses at the gene ends were 2 bases for V and 1 base for J; bases not matched to a gene: 0.

V usage is TRBV2 and J usage is TRBJ2-2; possibly TRBD1 for D (5 bases). Trimming pared 10 bases from V and 3 bases from J, leaving 15 bases between. The V gene's germline CDR1 is SNHLY and CDR2 FYNNEI. This CDR3 has 14 residues. The CDR3 sequence is CAIPMLTDTGELFF. CDR3 nucleotides: TGTGCCATCCCAATGTTGACAGACACCGGGGAGCTGTTTTTT. Drawing the rest from reference TRBV2 and TRBJ2-2, the complete variable domain is EPEVTQTPSHQVTQMGQEVILRCVPISNHLYFYWYRQILGQKVEFLVSFYNNEISEKSEIFDDQFSVERPDGSNFTLKIRSTKLEDSAMYFCAIPMLTDTGELFFGEGSRLTVL.

CDR3 sequence reads: CSAGNDRGCYEQYF. The CDR3 DNA reads TGCAGCGCTGGGAACGACAGGGGATGCTACGAGCAGTACTTC. The rearrangement uses TRBV29-1 and TRBJ2-7; 8 bases align to TRBD1. CDR1 and CDR2 (germline): SQVTM, ANQGSEA. The CDR3 sequence is 14 residues long. The trim removed 7 bases at V and 3 bases at J, leaving 11 bases unmatched.